This is a list of T cell receptor beta chains from one sample in a study of OX40 agonist ivuxolimab in advanced cancers. Sequenced by immunoSEQ multiplex PCR; TCRdb stores in-frame clones only, minus some. Counted here are 40,000 to 50,000 clones, about 80% occurring once; the ten biggest clones make up approximately 16%. This specimen consisted of CD4+ or CD8+ T cells sorted from blood, obtained in a trial of the OX40 agonist ivuxolimab. These receptors were obtained from an adult with an advanced solid tumor such as melanoma, head and neck, liver or kidney cancer. Both conserved end residues are part of each CDR3. The D gene is left open where the match is weak. A row's size may be missing; if present it is once, few, many or a size class.

clone_size: few
d_call: -
v_call: TRBV2
j_call: TRBJ2-7
cdr3_aa: CATGEANYEQYF
cdr3_nt: TGTGCCACGGGTGAGGCGAACTACGAGCAGTACTTC

clone_size: -
d_call: -
v_call: TRBV7-6
j_call: TRBJ2-3
cdr3_aa: CASSLWGTSPPTDTQYF
cdr3_nt: TGTGCCAGCAGCTTATGGGGCACCTCTCCCCCCACAGATACGCAGTATTTT

clone_size: -
d_call: -
v_call: TRBV5-4
j_call: TRBJ2-1
cdr3_aa: CASSPEGGPTYNEQFF
cdr3_nt: TGTGCCAGCAGCCCCGAAGGGGGGCCCACCTACAATGAGCAGTTCTTC

clone_size: -
d_call: -
v_call: TRBV11-3
j_call: TRBJ2-1
cdr3_aa: CASSLGFRGVMNEQFF
cdr3_nt: TGTGCCAGCAGCTTAGGATTTCGGGGCGTAATGAATGAGCAGTTCTTC

clone_size: few
d_call: TRBD2
v_call: TRBV30
j_call: TRBJ2-1
cdr3_aa: CAWSVPGTSGGEFF
cdr3_nt: TGTGCCTGGAGTGTACCCGGGACTAGCGGGGGGGAGTTCTTC

clone_size: -
d_call: TRBD2
v_call: TRBV6-5
j_call: TRBJ2-7
cdr3_aa: CASRTSGYEQYF
cdr3_nt: TGTGCCAGCAGGACTAGCGGATACGAGCAGTACTTC

clone_size: -
d_call: -
v_call: TRBV10-1
j_call: TRBJ2-7
cdr3_aa: CARGILRPIYEQYF
cdr3_nt: TGCGCCAGGGGAATCCTCAGGCCGATCTACGAGCAGTACTTC

clone_size: -
d_call: TRBD1
v_call: TRBV7-2
j_call: TRBJ1-2
cdr3_aa: CASRGQEGNYGYTF
cdr3_nt: TGTGCCAGCAGAGGACAGGAGGGCAACTATGGCTACACCTTC

clone_size: -
d_call: TRBD2
v_call: TRBV10-3
j_call: TRBJ2-2
cdr3_aa: CAISPGTSGKRELFF
cdr3_nt: TGTGCCATCAGCCCCGGGACTAGCGGGAAGCGGGAGCTGTTTTTT

clone_size: -
d_call: TRBD1
v_call: TRBV9
j_call: TRBJ2-7
cdr3_aa: CASSVEGAGEQYF
cdr3_nt: TGTGCCAGCAGCGTAGAGGGGGCTGGAGAGCAGTACTTC

clone_size: -
d_call: TRBD1
v_call: TRBV5-1
j_call: TRBJ2-1
cdr3_aa: CASSPAGTGGNEQFF
cdr3_nt: TGCGCCAGCAGCCCGGCCGGGACAGGGGGTAATGAGCAGTTCTTC

clone_size: -
d_call: -
v_call: TRBV12-5
j_call: TRBJ2-7
cdr3_aa: CASSDRDTSYEQYF
cdr3_nt: TGTGCTTCATCCGACCGGGACACTTCCTACGAGCAGTACTTC

clone_size: once
d_call: -
v_call: TRBV19
j_call: TRBJ2-7
cdr3_aa: CASSWTVGASYEQYF
cdr3_nt: TGTGCCAGTAGTTGGACTGTCGGGGCGTCCTACGAGCAGTACTTC

clone_size: -
d_call: TRBD1
v_call: TRBV19
j_call: TRBJ2-7
cdr3_aa: CASSIIGQGTYEQYF
cdr3_nt: TGTGCCAGTAGTATTATCGGACAGGGAACCTACGAGCAGTACTTC

clone_size: -
d_call: TRBD1
v_call: TRBV5-4
j_call: TRBJ2-7
cdr3_aa: CASSLSGQGSYEQYF
cdr3_nt: TGTGCCAGCAGCTTGTCAGGACAGGGGAGCTACGAGCAGTACTTC

clone_size: -
d_call: -
v_call: TRBV19
j_call: TRBJ1-2
cdr3_aa: CASSIGSYYGYTF
cdr3_nt: TGTGCCAGTAGTATCGGGAGTTACTATGGCTACACCTTC

clone_size: once
d_call: -
v_call: TRBV7-9
j_call: TRBJ1-1
cdr3_aa: CASSPRAEAFF
cdr3_nt: TGTGCCAGCAGCCCCAGGGCTGAAGCTTTCTTT

clone_size: -
d_call: -
v_call: TRBV28
j_call: TRBJ2-5
cdr3_aa: CASGGGTQYF
cdr3_nt: TGTGCCAGCGGTGGGGGGACCCAGTACTTC

clone_size: -
d_call: TRBD1
v_call: TRBV5-1
j_call: TRBJ1-4
cdr3_aa: CASSPTGTANEKLFF
cdr3_nt: TGCGCCAGCAGCCCCACCGGGACAGCTAATGAAAAACTGTTTTTT

clone_size: -
d_call: TRBD1
v_call: TRBV11-3
j_call: TRBJ1-2
cdr3_aa: CASTNQGANGYTF
cdr3_nt: TGTGCCAGCACCAACCAGGGGGCGAATGGCTACACCTTC

clone_size: -
d_call: -
v_call: TRBV7-8
j_call: TRBJ1-1
cdr3_aa: CASSQNRVNTEAFF
cdr3_nt: TGTGCCAGCAGCCAAAACAGGGTGAACACTGAAGCTTTCTTT

clone_size: -
d_call: -
v_call: TRBV6-5
j_call: TRBJ2-3
cdr3_aa: CASSYGRATDTQYF
cdr3_nt: TGTGCCAGCAGTTATGGCCGGGCCACAGATACGCAGTATTTT

clone_size: -
d_call: TRBD2
v_call: TRBV12-5
j_call: TRBJ2-1
cdr3_aa: CASGPLSGGLEQFF
cdr3_nt: TGTGCTAGTGGTCCTTTATCGGGAGGTTTGGAGCAGTTCTTC

clone_size: -
d_call: -
v_call: TRBV4-1
j_call: TRBJ1-5
cdr3_aa: CASSLQGGSNQPQHF
cdr3_nt: TGCGCCAGCAGCCTGCAAGGGGGAAGCAATCAGCCCCAGCATTTT

clone_size: -
d_call: -
v_call: TRBV27
j_call: TRBJ2-7
cdr3_aa: CASSFFPGPYEQYF
cdr3_nt: TGTGCCAGCAGTTTTTTCCCGGGGCCGTACGAGCAGTACTTC

clone_size: once
d_call: TRBD2
v_call: TRBV9
j_call: TRBJ2-3
cdr3_aa: CASSIQAGGSTDTQYF
cdr3_nt: TGTGCCAGCAGCATCCAAGCGGGGGGGAGCACAGATACGCAGTATTTT

clone_size: -
d_call: TRBD2
v_call: TRBV2
j_call: TRBJ2-1
cdr3_aa: CARAGGTVGNEQFF
cdr3_nt: TGTGCCAGGGCGGGGGGGACAGTTGGCAATGAGCAGTTCTTC

clone_size: -
d_call: -
v_call: TRBV5-4
j_call: TRBJ1-1
cdr3_aa: CASSLPNSEAFF
cdr3_nt: TGTGCCAGCAGCTTGCCTAACAGTGAAGCTTTCTTT

clone_size: -
d_call: TRBD1
v_call: TRBV19
j_call: TRBJ2-5
cdr3_aa: CASSISGQGWETQYF
cdr3_nt: TGTGCCAGTAGTATATCGGGACAGGGCTGGGAGACCCAGTACTTC

clone_size: -
d_call: TRBD1
v_call: TRBV28
j_call: TRBJ2-2
cdr3_aa: CASSFPGGRWELFF
cdr3_nt: TGTGCCAGCAGTTTCCCAGGGGGCCGGTGGGAGCTGTTTTTT

clone_size: -
d_call: -
v_call: TRBV30
j_call: TRBJ1-5
cdr3_aa: CAWSVGSDSNQPQHF
cdr3_nt: TGTGCCTGGAGTGTAGGATCAGATAGCAATCAGCCCCAGCATTTT

clone_size: few
d_call: -
v_call: TRBV5-6
j_call: TRBJ2-6
cdr3_aa: CASRKAGANVLTF
cdr3_nt: TGTGCCAGCAGGAAGGCTGGGGCCAACGTCCTGACTTTC

clone_size: -
d_call: -
v_call: TRBV10-1
j_call: TRBJ2-1
cdr3_aa: CASSEDGSSYNEQFF
cdr3_nt: TGCGCCAGCAGTGAGGACGGGAGCTCCTACAATGAGCAGTTCTTC

clone_size: -
d_call: -
v_call: TRBV10-1
j_call: TRBJ2-1
cdr3_aa: CASSRDTPRNEQFF
cdr3_nt: TGCGCCAGCAGCAGGGACACCCCTCGGAATGAGCAGTTCTTC

clone_size: -
d_call: TRBD2
v_call: TRBV28
j_call: TRBJ2-3
cdr3_aa: CASSSGGGARPTDTQYF
cdr3_nt: TGTGCCAGCAGTTCCGGCGGGGGAGCCCGTCCCACAGATACGCAGTATTTT

clone_size: -
d_call: -
v_call: TRBV29-1
j_call: TRBJ1-1
cdr3_aa: CSVKALGTEAFF
cdr3_nt: TGCAGCGTGAAGGCATTGGGCACTGAAGCTTTCTTT

clone_size: -
d_call: -
v_call: TRBV28
j_call: TRBJ2-7
cdr3_aa: CASSFLPETSSYEQYF
cdr3_nt: TGTGCCAGCAGTTTTTTACCGGAGACGAGCTCCTACGAGCAGTACTTC

clone_size: -
d_call: -
v_call: TRBV7-9
j_call: TRBJ2-5
cdr3_aa: CASSLDVRRETQYF
cdr3_nt: TGTGCCAGCAGCTTAGATGTCAGGAGGGAGACCCAGTACTTC

clone_size: -
d_call: -
v_call: TRBV27
j_call: TRBJ1-2
cdr3_aa: CASSLSQQGYGYTF
cdr3_nt: TGTGCCAGCAGTTTATCGCAACAGGGTTATGGCTACACCTTC

clone_size: -
d_call: -
v_call: TRBV4-1
j_call: TRBJ2-4
cdr3_aa: CASSQDHLAKNIQYF
cdr3_nt: TGCGCCAGCAGCCAAGATCACTTAGCCAAAAACATTCAGTACTTC

clone_size: -
d_call: -
v_call: TRBV4-2
j_call: TRBJ1-5
cdr3_aa: CASSHKGVGAGQPQHF
cdr3_nt: TGTGCCAGCAGCCATAAGGGTGTAGGGGCTGGACAGCCCCAGCATTTT

clone_size: -
d_call: -
v_call: TRBV28
j_call: TRBJ2-6
cdr3_aa: CASSFPTGTYYSGANVLTF
cdr3_nt: TGTGCCAGCAGTTTCCCAACCGGGACTTACTACTCTGGGGCCAACGTCCTGACTTTC

clone_size: -
d_call: TRBD2
v_call: TRBV6-1
j_call: TRBJ2-7
cdr3_aa: CASSEGIASGSYEQYF
cdr3_nt: TGTGCCAGCAGTGAAGGAATCGCTAGCGGCTCCTACGAGCAGTACTTC

clone_size: once
d_call: -
v_call: TRBV19
j_call: TRBJ2-7
cdr3_aa: CASSWTAMGEQYF
cdr3_nt: TGTGCCAGTAGTTGGACAGCGATGGGAGAGCAGTACTTC

clone_size: -
d_call: -
v_call: TRBV5-4
j_call: TRBJ2-3
cdr3_aa: CASSPGTHTQYF
cdr3_nt: TGTGCCAGCAGCCCCGGGACCCATACGCAGTATTTT

clone_size: -
d_call: TRBD2
v_call: TRBV28
j_call: TRBJ2-5
cdr3_aa: CASSLRLAGAETQYF
cdr3_nt: TGTGCCAGCAGTTTGCGTTTAGCGGGGGCGGAGACCCAGTACTTC

clone_size: -
d_call: TRBD1
v_call: TRBV6-6
j_call: TRBJ2-3
cdr3_aa: CASSLTGGLTDTQYF
cdr3_nt: TGTGCCAGCAGTCTGACAGGGGGGCTCACAGATACGCAGTATTTT

clone_size: -
d_call: TRBD1
v_call: TRBV4-1
j_call: TRBJ1-1
cdr3_aa: CASSLTGVTEAFF
cdr3_nt: TGCGCCAGCAGCCTCACAGGGGTTACTGAAGCTTTCTTT